Below are 21 T cell receptor beta chains sequenced from a single sample in a study of T cells in Graves' hyperthyroidism and ophthalmopathy. The CDR3 regions of TCR beta were amplified from RNA transcripts. Initially, a first-round RT-PCR of the TCR CDR3 employed the HTBI primer set. From the multiplex PCR reads, TCRdb called clonotypes with MiXCR, one entry per CDR3 protein. This table holds 500,000 to 650,000 distinct CDR3 sequences, 40% to 55% found once. The specimen was peripheral blood or thyroid tissue (not recorded which). These receptors were collected from an adult woman with Graves' disease, either hyperthyroidism or ophthalmopathy (not recorded which).

This clonotype was counted a few times. V usage is TRBV28 and J usage is TRBJ2-5; either TRBD1 or TRBD2 may supply D (7 bases each). There are 12 residues in the CDR3. Per the germline V gene, CDR1 is MDHEN and CDR2 is SYDVKM. Trimming cost V 10 bases and J 5 bases, with 14 bases left between them. In DNA form, the CDR3 reads TGTGCCACCCGACAGGGAGGGGAGACCCAGTACTTC. As protein: CATRQGGETQYF. Filled out from reference TRBV28 and TRBJ2-5, the complete variable domain reads DVKVTQSSRYLVKRTGEKVFLECVQDMDHENMFWYRQDPGLGLRLIYFSYDVKMKEKGDIPEGYSVSREKKERFSLILESASTNQTSMYLCATRQGGETQYFGPGTRLLVL.

DNA of the CDR3: TGTGCCAGCAGTGCCGAGGGGCCAGAGACCCAGTACTTC. It translates to CASSAEGPETQYF. The V call is TRBV7-9, the J call TRBJ2-5; tentatively, D is TRBD1 or TRBD2 (5 bases each). V was shortened by 6 bases and J by 4 bases, with 12 bases between the two germline ends. This CDR3 spans 13 amino acids. CDR1 is SEHNR and CDR2 is FQNEAQ in the germline V gene (reference sequence).

Ten or more counts support this clonotype. The V and J genes are TRBV14 and TRBJ2-5, with TRBD1 matching 9 bases. The J segment lost 10 bases and the V segment lost 5 bases, leaving 8 bases of the junction unmatched. This CDR3 is built from 13 residues. CDR1 and CDR2 (germline): SGHDN, FVKESK. The CDR3 sequence: CASSGLGQGYQYF. The CDR3 DNA reads TGTGCCAGCAGCGGGCTTGGACAGGGGTACCAGTACTTC. The full variable domain, completed using reference TRBV14 and TRBJ2-5, is EAGVTQFPSHSVIEKGQTVTLRCDPISGHDNLYWYRRVMGKEIKFLLHFVKESKQDESGMPNNRFLAERTGGTYSTLKVQPAELEDSGVYFCASSGLGQGYQYFGPGTRLLVL.

This clonotype was seen repeatedly, ten times or more. The rearrangement uses TRBV7-9 and TRBJ2-7, with 7 bases matching TRBD2. The CDR3 contains 13 residues. From germline, CDR1 is SEHNR and CDR2 FQNEAQ (reference sequence). J was trimmed by 2 bases and V by 8 bases; bases with no gene match: 6. The CDR3 DNA reads as TGTGCCAGCGGGGGGGGAGGGCCCTACGAGCAGTACTTC. Its protein is CASGGGGPYEQYF.

Only one count was recorded for this clonotype. The rearrangement uses TRBV7-9 and TRBJ1-1; D is undetermined. Germline CDR1 is SEHNR and CDR2 is FQNEAQ (reference sequence). Trimming removed 6 bases at V and 8 bases at J, with 13 bases between. CDR3 length equals 12 residues. The CDR3 region has the DNA TGTGCCAGCAGAAGGGCCCAGATAGAAGCTTTCTTT. Protein product: CASRRAQIEAFF.

This clonotype has a count of ten or more. The chain joins TRBV4-1 to TRBJ2-7; possibly TRBD1 for D (5 bases). Germline V CDR1 and CDR2: MGHRA, YSYEKL. CDR3 length equals 16 residues. Trimming cost V 1 base and J 0 bases, with 13 bases left between them. The CDR3 bases are TGCGCCAGCAGCCAAGGTCTTCAGGGAAACTCCTACGAGCAGTACTTC. Translated, it gives CASSQGLQGNSYEQYF.

This clonotype was counted a few times. This chain joins TRBV20-1 and TRBJ2-7, with 11 bases aligning to TRBD1. The CDR3 has 16 amino acids. V was clipped by 6 bases and J by 5 bases; unmatched bases: 15. Per the germline V gene, CDR1 is DFQATT and CDR2 is SNEGSKA (reference sequence). The CDR3 region is CSAERPGQGVLHEQYF. CDR3 nucleotides: TGCAGTGCAGAGCGTCCGGGACAGGGGGTTTTACACGAGCAGTACTTC.

This clonotype came up a few times. The chain joins TRBV4-1 to TRBJ2-7; tentatively, D is TRBD2 (6 bases). Deletions cut 7 bases from V and 3 bases from J, with 22 bases between. The CDR3 is 16 amino acids. The V gene's germline CDR1 is MGHRA and CDR2 YSYEKL. Written as DNA, the CDR3 is TGCGCCAGCACTCGCGGGACGGGGTTAGCGAGCTACGAGCAGTACTTC. Protein: CASTRGTGLASYEQYF.

This clonotype was recorded only once. The V call is TRBV19, the J call TRBJ1-4; 9 nucleotides agree with TRBD1. Germline V gene data show CDR1 as LNHDA and CDR2 as SQIVND (reference sequence). Unmatched junction bases numbered 22, after V lost 9 bases and J lost 8 bases. The CDR3 is 18 residues long. CDR3 amino acids: CASPTPPGQGAGEEKLFF. In nucleotides, the CDR3 is TGTGCCAGCCCCACACCACCGGGACAGGGAGCCGGGGAGGAAAAACTGTTTTTT.

The count of this clonotype is one. With a much larger clone just one base away, this may be a read error. The CDR3 loop reads CASSFGSDGELFF. CDR3 sequence (DNA): TGTGCCAGCAGTTTCGGGAGCGACGGGGAGCTGTTTTTT. The chain carries TRBV6-5 and TRBJ2-2, with D maybe TRBD2 (6 bases). Germline lookup yields CDR1 MNHEY and CDR2 SVGAGI. The CDR3 runs to 13 residues. V dropped 4 bases and J dropped 7 bases, with 10 bases sitting between them.

This clonotype was observed at least ten times. The V and J genes are TRBV5-1 and TRBJ2-7, with 8 bases aligning to TRBD1. V shed 0 bases, J shed 6 bases, and the junction held 2 bases outside the gene matches. CDR3 length: 13 amino acids. Germline V gene sequence: CDR1 SGHRS, CDR2 YFSETQ. CDR3 DNA: TGCGCCAGCAGCTTGGACCAGGGGGCCGAGCAGTACTTC. As protein: CASSLDQGAEQYF.

The rearrangement links TRBV15 to TRBJ2-2; possibly TRBD1 for D (5 bases). Trimming stripped 2 bases from V and 0 bases from J, with 10 bases between. Germline-derived CDR1 and CDR2 are LNHNV and YYDKDF (reference sequence). The CDR3 loop spans 16 amino acids. The CDR3 here is CATSRSRGPNTGELFF. CDR3 DNA: TGTGCCACCAGCAGATCTAGGGGCCCGAACACCGGGGAGCTGTTTTTT.

About this clonotype: A much bigger clone sits one base away, suggesting this may be a read error. This chain connects TRBV19 to TRBJ1-5; tentatively, D is TRBD1 (6 bases). Germline V gene sequence: CDR1 LNHDA, CDR2 SQIVND (reference sequence). This CDR3 region has 16 residues. Trimming stripped 5 bases from V and 0 bases from J, with 14 bases between. The CDR3 DNA reads as TGTGCCAGTAGTCCCCCAGGGGCCCATAGCAATCAGCCCCAGCATTTT. It codes for CASSPPGAHSNQPQHF.

The V call is TRBV10-3, the J call TRBJ2-7; D call uncertain. The CDR3 is 14 residues long. The V gene's germline CDR1 is ENHRY and CDR2 SYGVKD. V dropped 2 bases and J dropped 6 bases, with 14 bases sitting between them. Written as DNA, the CDR3 is TGTGCCATCAGTGAGAGGCCCAGCACTCTCGAGCAGTACTTC. Its translation: CAISERPSTLEQYF.

This chain connects TRBV9 to TRBJ2-7, with 7 nucleotides matching TRBD1. The CDR3 has 15 amino acids. Germline lookup yields CDR1 SGDLS and CDR2 YYNGEE. Losses at the gene ends were 4 bases for V and 2 bases for J; bases not matched to a gene: 9. CDR3 in DNA: TGTGCCAGCAGCTTAGGGACAGTAGCCGCCTACGAGCAGTACTTC. Protein product: CASSLGTVAAYEQYF.

This clonotype appeared many times. This sequence joins TRBV20-1 and TRBJ2-5; 8 nucleotides match TRBD2. CDR1 DFQATT and CDR2 SNEGSKA come from the germline V gene (reference sequence). The CDR3 consists of 14 residues. The V gene end was trimmed by 3 bases and the J gene end by 4 bases; junction bases not matched to a gene: 7. CDR3 in amino acids: CSARVAGRRETQYF. CDR3 in DNA: TGCAGTGCTAGGGTAGCGGGACGGCGAGAGACCCAGTACTTC.

There are a few counts of this clonotype. The chain joins TRBV2 to TRBJ2-5, with D possibly matching TRBD1 (6 bases). V dropped 6 bases and J dropped 6 bases, with 14 bases sitting between them. Per germline, CDR1 SNHLY and CDR2 FYNNEI. This CDR3 contains 13 residues. This CDR3 reads CASSRDTGKTQYF. DNA for the CDR3: TGTGCCAGCAGCCGGGACACCGGGAAGACCCAGTACTTC.

This clonotype has a handful of counts. This chain connects TRBV10-3 to TRBJ1-1; D possibly corresponds to TRBD1 (6 bases). The length of the CDR3 is 16 residues. Looked up from germline, CDR1 is ENHRY and CDR2 is SYGVKD. Trimming stripped 0 bases from V and 1 base from J, with 12 bases between. CDR3 amino acids: CAISESGQGKNTEAFF. CDR3 sequence (DNA): TGTGCCATCAGTGAGTCCGGGCAGGGGAAGAACACTGAAGCTTTCTTT.

This clonotype was detected only once. This rearrangement joins TRBV7-2 to TRBJ2-5; possibly TRBD1 or TRBD2 for D (5 bases each). The V end was cut by 2 bases, the J end by 7 bases, with 14 bases between. This CDR3 is built from 14 residues. Germline V gives CDR1 SGHTA, CDR2 FQGNSA. The CDR3 loop reads CASSLMGSGGTQYF. CDR3 nucleotide sequence: TGTGCCAGCAGCTTAATGGGGTCTGGGGGGACCCAGTACTTC.

V is TRBV7-9 and J is TRBJ2-2; D is uncertain. CDR3 length: 14 amino acids. Germline loops: CDR1 SEHNR, CDR2 FQNEAQ (reference sequence). V shed 4 bases and J shed 7 bases, with 13 bases lying between them. The CDR3 is CASSWEGKGGELFF. In DNA form, the CDR3 reads TGTGCCAGCAGCTGGGAAGGCAAAGGCGGGGAGCTGTTTTTT.

The rearrangement uses TRBV28 and TRBJ2-5, with 8 bases lining up with TRBD1. The J call could be wrong; TRBJ2-7 is a better fit for the DNA end. CDR3 length: 15 amino acids. Germline CDR1 MDHEN, CDR2 SYDVKM. The chain's CDR3 is CASRIRTGMTDEQYF. In DNA, the CDR3 is TGTGCCAGCAGGATCAGGACAGGGATGACGGACGAGCAGTACTTC.